The 23 T cell receptor beta chains reported below all come from one sample, sequenced in a study of vaccination effects on CD4 cells after COVID-19. Their antigen targets remain unknown. TCRdb's copy holds only in-frame clones and misses some; the assay was immunoSEQ multiplex PCR. This sample has over 60,000 clones, with around 70% found just once. Antigen-specific CD4+ T cells expanded by the ViraFEST assay with viral peptide pools were then sequenced. When more than 9 days of culture had elapsed, CD4+ T cells were isolated. As their vaccination, participants received two doses of either BNT162b2 or mRNA-1273. The sequencing used CD4+ T cells from PBMCs cultured with HCoV-229E spike peptides, collected after COVID-19 vaccination. The receptors come from a human donor who received a COVID-19 vaccine.

This clone appeared a few times. The chain couples TRBV24-1 to TRBJ1-2; D unresolved. Germline CDR1 reads KGHDR; CDR2 reads SFDVKD. The germline V and J ends were trimmed by 4 bases and 8 bases, with 13 bases remaining between them. CDR3 size: 13 residues. CDR3 in DNA: TGTGCCACCAGTGACAACACTCTTAGAGGCTACACCTTC. As protein: CATSDNTLRGYTF.

The V gene is TRBV7-9, the J gene TRBJ1-4; possibly TRBD1 for D (6 bases). The V end lost 5 bases, the J end lost 6 bases, and 16 bases lay between the germline ends. The CDR3 runs 15 residues. Looked up from germline, CDR1 is SEHNR and CDR2 is FQNEAQ (reference sequence). This CDR3 reads CASSQYRDGDEKLFF. The CDR3 DNA sequence: TGTGCCAGCAGCCAATACAGGGACGGGGATGAAAAACTGTTTTTT.

This chain uses TRBV5-1 with TRBJ1-6, with TRBD1 identical over 7 bases. The CDR3 loop spans 14 amino acids. After removal of 3 bases from V and 11 bases from J, the junction contained 8 bases not matched to a gene. Germline loops: CDR1 SGHRS, CDR2 YFSETQ. CDR3 DNA: TGCGCCAGCAGCTCAGGGGGGACAGTGACACCCCTCCACTTT. It is translated as CASSSGGTVTPLHF.

The chain is built from TRBV7-9 and TRBJ2-1; 7 bases are a match to TRBD2. The J segment lost 3 bases and the V segment lost 3 bases, leaving 8 bases of the junction unmatched. The CDR3 is 16 residues long. Per germline, CDR1 SEHNR and CDR2 FQNEAQ (reference sequence). CDR3: CASSFAKGGSYNEQFF. CDR3 DNA sequence: TGTGCCAGCAGCTTTGCAAAGGGAGGGAGCTACAATGAGCAGTTCTTC. The whole variable domain, remainder taken from reference TRBV7-9 and TRBJ2-1, is DTGVSQNPRHKITKRGQNVTFRCDPISEHNRLYWYRQTLGQGPEFLTYFQNEAQLEKSRLLSDRFSAERPKGSFSTLEIQRTEQGDSAMYLCASSFAKGGSYNEQFFGPGTRLTVL.

The rearrangement uses TRBV12-5 and TRBJ1-5; D uncertain. Trimming pared 6 bases from V and 11 bases from J, leaving 14 bases between. The CDR3 sequence is 12 residues long. In germline, CDR1 is LGHNT, CDR2 FRNRAP. The CDR3 loop reads CASGLSGRAQHF. For the CDR3, the DNA is TGTGCTAGTGGCCTCTCGGGGAGGGCCCAGCATTTT.

This chain links TRBV19 with TRBJ1-6, with TRBD1 as a possible D gene (5 bases). Germline loops: CDR1 LNHDA, CDR2 SQIVND (reference sequence). The CDR3 totals 13 residues. Between the trimmed V and J ends, which lost 6 bases and 10 bases, there was a span of 13 bases. CDR3 loop: CASRSGRNSPLHF. Here the CDR3 DNA reads TGTGCCAGTAGATCAGGGAGAAACTCACCCCTCCACTTT.

CDR3 DNA sequence: TGCAGTGCACCTCGTAGCTATGGCTACACCTTC. Translated, it gives CSAPRSYGYTF. The V and J genes are TRBV20-1 and TRBJ1-2; D not resolved. This CDR3 is built from 11 residues. V lost 6 bases to trimming and J lost 4 bases, with 9 bases between them. The V gene's germline CDR1 is DFQATT and CDR2 SNEGSKA (reference sequence).

The chain is built from TRBV5-1 and TRBJ2-3, with 8 positions matching TRBD2. The CDR3 has 17 residues. The germline CDR1 and CDR2 sequences are SGHRS and YFSETQ. Losses at the gene ends were 1 base for V and 2 bases for J; bases not matched to a gene: 9. The CDR3 region is CASSLFAGGIYTDTQYF. The CDR3 DNA reads TGCGCCAGCAGCTTGTTCGCGGGGGGCATCTACACAGATACGCAGTATTTT.

This rearrangement joins TRBV6-6 to TRBJ2-1; D gene uncertain. CDR3 length: 15 residues. Germline V CDR1 and CDR2: MNHNY, SVGAGI (reference sequence). Trimming took off 6 bases at V and 7 bases at J, with 19 bases between the two ends. CDR3 region: CASSPSSGMGNEQFF. CDR3 sequence (DNA): TGTGCCAGCAGCCCATCTAGTGGCATGGGAAATGAGCAGTTCTTC.

The CDR3 sequence: CASNIMGETQYF. CDR3 bases: TGCGCCAGCAACATAATGGGGGAGACCCAGTACTTC. The chain has TRBV5-1 and TRBJ2-5; D gene ambiguous. Germline CDR1 is SGHRS and CDR2 is YFSETQ. V lost 6 bases and J lost 5, with 11 bases in between. The CDR3 covers 12 residues. The whole variable domain, remainder taken from reference TRBV5-1 and TRBJ2-5, is KAGVTQTPRYLIKTRGQQVTLSCSPISGHRSVSWYQQTPGQGLQFLFEYFSETQRNKGNFPGRFSGRQFSNSRSEMNVSTLELGDSALYLCASNIMGETQYFGPGTRLLVL.

The V call is TRBV18, the J call TRBJ1-1; D is possibly TRBD1 (5 bases). V lost 3 bases, J lost 3 bases, and 14 bases lay in between. CDR1 is KGHSH and CDR2 is LQKENI in the germline V gene. CDR3 length equals 15 residues. The CDR3 region is CASSPTPGKDTEAFF. The CDR3, as DNA: TGTGCCAGCTCACCCACCCCAGGGAAGGACACTGAAGCTTTCTTT.

The rearrangement joins TRBV4-1 to TRBJ1-5; D is undetermined. Trimming took 3 bases from V and 2 from J, leaving 23 bases between them. This CDR3 region has 19 residues. Germline CDR1 is MGHRA and CDR2 is YSYEKL. The DNA for the CDR3 is TGCGCCAGCAGCCAGCAGCCTTGGGTCGGAGGTGACCGCAATCAGCCCCAGCATTTT. Protein sequence: CASSQQPWVGGDRNQPQHF.

Only a few counts were recorded for this clone. The chain couples TRBV4-2 to TRBJ2-2; D gene uncertain. This CDR3 is 17 amino acids long. Trimming shortened V by 4 bases and J by 1 base, and 16 bases separated the two germline ends. Germline V gene data show CDR1 as LGHNA and CDR2 as YNFKEQ. The CDR3 sequence is CASSPLAIFLNTGELFF. As DNA, the CDR3 is TGTGCCAGCAGCCCTCTTGCCATATTCCTGAACACCGGGGAGCTGTTTTTT.

The chain couples TRBV18 to TRBJ1-4; D is uncertain. The germline gives CDR1 KGHSH, CDR2 LQKENI. This CDR3 contains 14 residues. Trimming shortened V by 6 bases and J by 0 bases, and 8 bases separated the two germline ends. The CDR3, as DNA: TGTGCCAGCTCCCTATGGGCAACTAATGAAAAACTGTTTTTT. This codes for CASSLWATNEKLFF.

The chain links TRBV29-1 to TRBJ1-2; unclear D gene. Germline V gene lookup returns CDR1 SQVTM and CDR2 ANQGSEA. Trimming took 3 bases from V and 1 from J, leaving 9 bases between them. This CDR3 has 13 residues. In nucleotides, the CDR3 is TGCAGCGTTGATAACCGAGATAACTATGGCTACACCTTC. It encodes CSVDNRDNYGYTF.

The rearrangement joins TRBV7-8 to TRBJ1-5, with 7 nucleotides matching TRBD1. Germline V lookup: CDR1 SGHVS, CDR2 FQNEAQ. This CDR3 has 16 amino acids. V dropped 5 bases and J dropped 2; count of bases not matched to a gene: 9. CDR3 amino acids: CASSREGATGNQPQHF. The CDR3 region has the DNA TGTGCCAGCAGCCGAGAGGGGGCGACGGGCAATCAGCCCCAGCATTTT.

CDR3 coding DNA: TGTGCCAGCAGGGGGGACTGGTCATACGAGCAGTACGTC. Translation: CASRGDWSYEQYV. V and J are TRBV6-5 and TRBJ2-7; tentatively, D is TRBD2 (6 bases). The germline gives CDR1 MNHEY, CDR2 SVGAGI. Between the trimmed V and J ends, which lost 6 bases and 4 bases, there was a span of 13 bases. This CDR3 contains 13 residues.

This clone was seen a handful of times. CDR3 DNA sequence: TGTGCCAGTAGTGACAGGGGGCAAACAGATACGCAGTATTTT. Its translation is CASSDRGQTDTQYF. The rearrangement links TRBV19 to TRBJ2-3, with TRBD1 matching 10 bases. Trimming removed 5 bases from V and 3 bases from J; junction bases left unmatched: 2. Germline V gene lookup returns CDR1 LNHDA and CDR2 SQIVND (reference sequence). This CDR3 has 14 residues.

This clone appeared many times. The CDR3 reads CASRPPSGGSGRSYTF. The CDR3 DNA reads as TGTGCCAGTAGGCCCCCATCTGGGGGCTCCGGCCGGAGCTACACCTTC. The chain is built from TRBV19 and TRBJ1-2; D might be TRBD1 (6 bases). Trimming took 6 bases from V and 9 from J, leaving 26 bases between them. This CDR3 contains 16 residues. CDR1 LNHDA and CDR2 SQIVND come from the germline V gene (reference sequence).

This chain connects TRBV2 to TRBJ2-4, with D perhaps assigned TRBD1 or TRBD2 (5 bases each). The germline gives CDR1 SNHLY, CDR2 FYNNEI. The V gene lost 1 base and the J gene lost 7 bases, with 17 bases spanning the gap. The CDR3 spans 16 residues. The CDR3, as DNA: TGTGCCAGCAGTGAAGTCCGGGACCTATTTGATAACATTCAGTACTTC. Protein sequence: CASSEVRDLFDNIQYF.

The rearrangement joins TRBV9 to TRBJ2-1; 15 bases align to TRBD2. The trim removed 4 bases at V and 4 bases at J, leaving 12 bases unmatched. The V gene's germline CDR1 is SGDLS and CDR2 YYNGEE. CDR3 length: 19 residues. Here the CDR3 reads CASSRPGTSGGRYYNEQFF. CDR3 sequence (DNA): TGTGCCAGCAGCAGACCCGGGACTAGCGGGGGGCGATATTACAATGAGCAGTTCTTC.

The chain joins TRBV5-4 to TRBJ1-1; no reliable D call. V gave up 3 bases and J gave up 2 bases, with 8 bases separating them. CDR3 size: 13 residues. Germline CDR1 reads SGHNT; CDR2 reads YYREEE (reference sequence). DNA of the CDR3: TGTGCCAGCAGCTCGGACCCAAACACTGAAGCTTTCTTT. This sequence encodes CASSSDPNTEAFF.

The chain combines TRBV19 with TRBJ1-1; no clear D. The CDR3 runs to 11 residues. Germline V gene sequence: CDR1 LNHDA, CDR2 SQIVND (reference sequence). V lost 3 bases to trimming and J lost 4 bases, with 3 bases between them. CDR3 nucleotide sequence: TGTGCCAGTAGTATCGCCACTGAAGCTTTCTTT. Translated: CASSIATEAFF.